This TCR beta chain was recorded in a study of CD8 T cells in ankylosing spondylitis. General study points: Disease-linked clones reportedly showed significant enrichment in matched ankylosing spondylitis synovial fluid.

This clonotype turned up a few times. Antigen: not known. The CDR3 sequence is 15 residues long. After removal of 2 bases from V and 1 base from J, the junction contained 3 bases not matched to a gene. Germline V gives CDR1 MNHEY, CDR2 SVGAGI. By quantitative 5'-RACE with molecular barcodes, the TCR beta libraries were made. TCRdb re-analysed the 5' RACE reads in MiXCR, keeping a single row per CDR3 protein. The repertoire holds roughly 280,000 distinct CDR3 sequences, with around 20% as singletons. This chain uses TRBV6-5 with TRBJ2-3; 7 nucleotides line up with TRBD2. The receptor was isolated from a male donor with ankylosing spondylitis or in good health (not recorded which). Sequenced sample: blood, either unsorted or a sorted T cell fraction (not recorded which). DNA for the CDR3: TGTGCCAGCAGTTACGCGCTAGCGGGCACAGATACGCAGTATTTT. It encodes CASSYALAGTDTQYF.